This T cell receptor (beta chain) stems from a study of T cell responses to AZD1222 COVID-19 vaccine. Broader study findings: The study sampled repertoires only after the peak T cell response. Receipt of two AZD1222 doses was followed by a rise in Spike-specific TCR breadth and depth.

Clones were sequenced by immunoSEQ multiplex PCR, and TCRdb holds only the in-frame ones, with some missing. This table has roughly 180,000 clones, around 90% appearing once. Note on this clone: Its specificity is unknown.

The germline gives CDR1 SGHRS, CDR2 YFSETQ. This CDR3 spans 18 amino acids. The V segment lost 4 bases and the J segment 1 base; nucleotides outside the gene matches: 15. This chain links TRBV5-1 with TRBJ2-7, with 9 bases aligning to TRBD1. This TCR was recovered from an adult in good health. The material was peripheral blood, obtained on day 0 of AZD1222 vaccination. CDR3 loop: CASSVIPPSGQGSYEQYF. The CDR3 region has the DNA TGCGCCAGCAGCGTTATCCCTCCGTCGGGACAGGGTTCCTACGAGCAGTACTTC.